The 6 T cell receptor beta chains below all came from one sample that was sequenced in a study of beta chain features in type 1 diabetes. These TCRs' antigens remain unknown. Sequencing targeted expressed TCRB transcripts, as all isolated RNA had been reverse transcribed. Sequencing was performed with immunoSEQ multiplex PCR; in TCRdb, only in-frame clones are kept and a portion is missing. The table shows about 640,000 clones, with under 15% occurring only once. Overall study results and limits: TCRB CDR3s from Type 1 diabetes patients were moderately but significantly shorter in all four CD4+ subsets.

Sequencing was done on a sample of naive CD4+ T cells from blood. The source is a man aged 25-45 years with type 1 diabetes.

This clone was found a few times. The J gene is TRBJ2-1, the V gene TRBV2, with TRBD2 matching 9 bases. CDR1 is SNHLY and CDR2 is FYNNEI in the germline V gene. Unmatched junction bases numbered 2, after V lost 7 bases and J lost 4 bases. The CDR3 totals 13 residues. Here the CDR3 reads CASTSGAYNEQFF. The DNA for the CDR3 is TGTGCCAGCACTAGCGGGGCTTACAATGAGCAGTTCTTC.

The chain uses TRBV14 and TRBJ2-5; 10 nucleotides match TRBD1. Germline assignment: CDR1 SGHDN and CDR2 FVKESK. After removal of 7 bases from V and 4 bases from J, the junction contained 9 bases not matched to a gene. The CDR3 consists of 15 residues. DNA of the CDR3: TGTGCCAGCAACCGACAGGGGGCGGCAGGAGAGACCCAGTACTTC. Amino acid sequence: CASNRQGAAGETQYF.

This clone has more than one count but fewer than ten. The chain couples TRBV11-3 to TRBJ2-7, with D uncertain. CDR3 size: 11 residues. V lost 3 bases to trimming and J lost 3 bases, with 3 bases between them. Germline V gene sequence: CDR1 SGHNT, CDR2 YENEEA. CDR3 nucleotide sequence: TGTGCCAGCAGCTTTTACTACGAGCAGTACTTC. Amino acid sequence: CASSFYYEQYF.

This chain joins TRBV5-6 and TRBJ2-7, with TRBD1 matching 7 bases. The ends lost 4 bases at V and 6 bases at J; junction bases unmatched: 10. This CDR3 is built from 14 residues. From germline, CDR1 is SGHDT and CDR2 YYEEEE. CDR3 DNA: TGTGCCAGCAGCGAGCACGGGACAGTCATCGAGCAGTACTTC. Residues: CASSEHGTVIEQYF. The full variable domain, with the rest looked up from reference TRBV5-6 and TRBJ2-7, is DAGVTQSPTHLIKTRGQQVTLRCSPKSGHDTVSWYQQALGQGPQFIFQYYEEEERQRGNFPDRFSGHQFPNYSSELNVNALLLGDSALYLCASSEHGTVIEQYFGPGTRLTVT.

This clone was counted a few times. This chain connects TRBV5-4 to TRBJ2-7; 8 positions agree with TRBD1. J was trimmed by 6 bases and V by 4 bases; bases with no gene match: 6. Germline CDR1 and CDR2: SGHNT and YYREEE (reference sequence). The CDR3 has 13 amino acids. The CDR3 nucleotides are TGTGCCAGCAGCCCGGACAGGGCTGGCGAGCAGTACTTC. It encodes CASSPDRAGEQYF.

This clone was seen more than once but under ten times. This CDR3 is CASSQANTGDGGNTIYF. In DNA form, the CDR3 reads TGTGCCAGCAGCCAAGCAAATACGGGGGACGGTGGAAACACCATATATTTT. The chain links TRBV4-2 to TRBJ1-3; D might be TRBD1 (5 bases). This CDR3 is built from 17 residues. Germline-derived CDR1 and CDR2 are LGHNA and YNFKEQ. Deletions cut 1 base from V and 3 bases from J, with 16 bases between.